This TCR beta chain came from a study of blood T cell repertoires in COVID-19. Study background: The analysed material was cDNA or gDNA that came from T cells, B-cell-depleted T cells, or PBMCs.

Profiled with immunoSEQ multiplex PCR; TCRdb holds only in-frame clones, not every one. The table has 90,000 to 110,000 clones, about three quarters seen once. The CDR3 has 16 amino acids. The sample consisted of peripheral blood. The chain combines TRBV21-1 with TRBJ2-7; TRBD1 is the table's D call and was not checked against the DNA. TRBV21-1 represents a pseudogene. The source of this sequence is a human donor in a cohort sampled during active or convalescent COVID-19. CDR3 in DNA: TGTGCCAGCAGCAAACGGACAGGGGGCGAAAGGGACGAGCAGTACTTC. Protein product: CASSKRTGGERDEQYF.